Shown below are 18 T cell receptor beta chains from a single sample sequenced in a study of identifying expanded T cells in peripheral blood. Some clones are missing from TCRdb's copy, which holds only in-frame ones; the method was immunoSEQ multiplex PCR. The repertoire holds about 97,000 clones, with 87% as singletons. The sample taken for sequencing was blood. Receptor source: a person aged 18 to 69 in good health.

The chain couples TRBV5-6 to TRBJ1-5; 8 nucleotides line up with TRBD1. The CDR3 consists of 15 residues. J gave up 5 bases and V 3 bases, and 7 bases lay outside the gene matches. CDR1 SGHDT and CDR2 YYEEEE come from the germline V gene. The CDR3 spells CASSYGTGADQPQHF. In DNA form, the CDR3 reads TGTGCCAGCAGCTACGGGACAGGCGCTGATCAGCCCCAGCATTTT.

This clone showed up just once. The rearrangement uses TRBV7-6 and TRBJ2-6; D is perhaps TRBD1 (6 bases). CDR1 is SGHVS, CDR2 FNYEAQ, per germline. V was pared by 2 bases and J by 2 bases, with 10 bases between. The CDR3 covers 16 residues. In nucleotides, the CDR3 is TGTGCCAGCAGCTTAACGGCAGGGGCTGGGGCCAACGTCCTGACTTTC. This sequence encodes CASSLTAGAGANVLTF.

The chain carries TRBV19 and TRBJ1-1; the D gene is possibly TRBD1 (6 bases). Trimming pared 3 bases from V and 0 bases from J, leaving 11 bases between. The germline CDR1 and CDR2 sequences are LNHDA and SQIVND (reference sequence). CDR3 length: 15 amino acids. This CDR3 reads CASSIRQALNTEAFF. The CDR3 DNA sequence: TGTGCCAGTAGTATCAGACAGGCACTGAACACTGAAGCTTTCTTT.

The V call is TRBV29-1, the J call TRBJ2-7, with TRBD1 as a possible D gene (6 bases). Germline values: CDR1 SQVTM, CDR2 ANQGSEA. This CDR3 region has 12 residues. Trimming took 1 base from V and 9 from J, leaving 13 bases between them. CDR3 protein: CSVEGGPLGQYF. Here the CDR3 DNA reads TGCAGCGTTGAAGGGGGGCCCCTAGGGCAGTACTTC.

This rearrangement joins TRBV28 to TRBJ1-5; 10 bases line up with TRBD1. V shed 8 bases and J 2 bases; nucleotides not matched to a gene: 3. CDR1 is MDHEN, CDR2 SYDVKM, per germline. This CDR3 region has 14 residues. For the CDR3, the DNA is TGTGCCAGCCTGGGGACAGGGGGCAATCAGCCCCAGCATTTT. Encoded protein: CASLGTGGNQPQHF.

V gene TRBV4-3 combines with J gene TRBJ2-5, with D possibly TRBD2 on 5 matching bases. The CDR3 consists of 16 residues. The germline gives CDR1 LGHNA, CDR2 YSLEER. The ends were cut back, 3 bases at V and 1 base at J, with 15 bases in the middle. CDR3 residues: CASSQDLGSGQETQYF. The CDR3 bases are TGCGCCAGCAGCCAGGATCTTGGGAGCGGCCAAGAGACCCAGTACTTC.

This chain uses TRBV5-1 with TRBJ2-3; TRBD1 matches 9 bases. Germline CDR1 is SGHRS and CDR2 is YFSETQ. The trim removed 7 bases at V and 0 bases at J, leaving 24 bases unmatched. The CDR3 spans 21 residues. The CDR3 spells CASRNLKDRGGSLASTDTQYF. The CDR3 bases are TGCGCCAGCCGGAATTTGAAGGACAGGGGTGGTTCTTTGGCTAGCACAGATACGCAGTATTTT.

This chain joins TRBV10-1 and TRBJ2-5, with a tentative D call TRBD2 (5 bases). In germline, CDR1 is WNHNN, CDR2 SYGVQD (reference sequence). The CDR3 length is 15 residues. Trimming pared 0 bases from V and 0 bases from J, leaving 8 bases between. The CDR3 loop is CASSESGSHQETQYF. In DNA form, the CDR3 reads TGCGCCAGCAGTGAGTCAGGGAGTCACCAAGAGACCCAGTACTTC.

V and J are TRBV7-8 and TRBJ2-5; 12 bases align to TRBD2. Trimming at V came to 5 bases and at J to 2 bases, leaving 9 bases not matched to a gene. Looked up from germline, CDR1 is SGHVS and CDR2 is FQNEAQ. The CDR3 loop spans 17 amino acids. The chain's CDR3 is CASSLRTSGVEQETQYF. The CDR3 DNA follows: TGTGCCAGCAGCCTTCGGACTAGCGGGGTTGAACAAGAGACCCAGTACTTC.

The V gene is TRBV28, the J gene TRBJ1-6; 9 bases map to TRBD1. The CDR3 extends over 17 amino acids. CDR1 and CDR2 (germline): MDHEN, SYDVKM. Trimming at V came to 5 bases and at J to 7 bases, leaving 12 bases not matched to a gene. As DNA, the CDR3 is TGTGCCAGCAGTCCCGGACAGGGGACAATCCGGAATTCACCCCTCCACTTT. Its protein product is CASSPGQGTIRNSPLHF.

The chain uses TRBV7-9 and TRBJ1-2, with a possible D match to TRBD1 (6 bases). CDR1 and CDR2 from the germline V gene are SEHNR and FQNEAQ (reference sequence). This CDR3 has 15 residues. V was pared by 1 base and J by 4 bases, with 13 bases between. DNA for the CDR3: TGTGCCAGCAGCTTAGACTCTCCCAGGGGCTATGGCTACACCTTC. Amino acids: CASSLDSPRGYGYTF.

J is TRBJ1-4 and V is TRBV18; the D is unclear. Trimming shortened V by 2 bases and J by 5 bases, and 9 bases separated the two germline ends. The CDR3 extends over 14 amino acids. From germline, CDR1 is KGHSH and CDR2 LQKENI. This CDR3 is CASSPSRQNEKLFF. Here the CDR3 DNA reads TGTGCCAGCTCACCATCACGGCAAAATGAAAAACTGTTTTTT.

The chain carries TRBV12-5 and TRBJ2-5; D may be TRBD1 or TRBD2 (5 bases each). CDR3 length: 13 residues. Germline values: CDR1 LGHNT, CDR2 FRNRAP. Trimming shortened V by 6 bases and J by 5 bases, and 13 bases separated the two germline ends. Written as DNA, the CDR3 is TGTGCTAGTGGCTCCGGGGACGGGGAGACCCAGTACTTC. This translates into CASGSGDGETQYF.

The chain carries TRBV7-9 and TRBJ2-3, with 10 bases that match TRBD2. With 5 bases clipped from V and 0 bases from J, the junction kept 11 bases outside the gene matches. CDR3 length: 18 amino acids. Germline V gene sequence: CDR1 SEHNR, CDR2 FQNEAQ (reference sequence). CDR3 sequence reads: CASSLRSGGVTSTDTQYF. As DNA, the CDR3 is TGTGCCAGCAGCCTCCGCAGCGGGGGGGTTACTAGCACAGATACGCAGTATTTT.

This clone has a handful of counts. Other DNA sequences within the sample encode an identical CDR3. J is TRBJ1-1 and V is TRBV18; D ambiguous. The germline V gene has CDR1 KGHSH and CDR2 LQKENI. CDR3 length: 12 amino acids. Trimming shortened V by 1 base and J by 5 bases, and 5 bases separated the two germline ends. The CDR3 nucleotides read TGTGCCAGCTCACCACAGGGTACTGAAGCTTTCTTT. Translated: CASSPQGTEAFF.

The rearrangement uses TRBV9 and TRBJ1-6; D unclear. The V end was cut by 0 bases, the J end by 10 bases, with 11 bases between. The CDR3 totals 14 residues. Germline lookup yields CDR1 SGDLS and CDR2 YYNGEE. CDR3 nucleotide sequence: TGTGCCAGCAGCGTAGCTTTAGGTAAATCACCCCTCCACTTT. Translation: CASSVALGKSPLHF.

V usage is TRBV20-1 and J usage is TRBJ2-7; the D gene is possibly TRBD1 (5 bases). Trimming shortened V by 1 base and J by 7 bases, and 8 bases separated the two germline ends. Germline V gene lookup returns CDR1 DFQATT and CDR2 SNEGSKA (reference sequence). The CDR3 length is 11 residues. The CDR3 loop is CSARAGWEQYF. CDR3 DNA: TGCAGTGCTAGAGCAGGGTGGGAGCAGTACTTC.

This clone was picked up one time. CDR3 in amino acids: CASSVIETGGVDGYTF. The CDR3, as DNA: TGTGCCAGCAGCGTTATCGAGACAGGGGGCGTTGATGGCTACACCTTC. The genes are TRBV9 and TRBJ1-2; 10 bases match TRBD1. J gave up 6 bases and V 2 bases, and 10 bases lay outside the gene matches. The CDR3 consists of 16 residues. Germline V CDR1 and CDR2: SGDLS, YYNGEE.